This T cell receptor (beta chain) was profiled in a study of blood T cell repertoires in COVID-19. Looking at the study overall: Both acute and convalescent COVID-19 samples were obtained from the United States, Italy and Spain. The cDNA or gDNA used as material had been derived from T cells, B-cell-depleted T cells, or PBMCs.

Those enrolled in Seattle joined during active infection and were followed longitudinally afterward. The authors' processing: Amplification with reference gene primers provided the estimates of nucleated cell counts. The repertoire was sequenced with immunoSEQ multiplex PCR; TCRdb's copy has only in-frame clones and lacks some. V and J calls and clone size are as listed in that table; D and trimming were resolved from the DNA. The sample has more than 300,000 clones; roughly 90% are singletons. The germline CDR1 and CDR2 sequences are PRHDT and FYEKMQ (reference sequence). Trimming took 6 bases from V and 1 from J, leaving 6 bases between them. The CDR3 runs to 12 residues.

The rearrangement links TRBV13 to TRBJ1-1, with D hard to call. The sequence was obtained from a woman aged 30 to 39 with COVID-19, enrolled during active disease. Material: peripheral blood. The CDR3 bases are TGTGCCAGCAGGGCGGGGAACACTGAAGCTTTCTTT. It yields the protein CASRAGNTEAFF. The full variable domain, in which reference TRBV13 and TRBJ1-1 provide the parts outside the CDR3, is AAGVIQSPRHLIKEKRETATLKCYPIPRHDTVYWYQQGPGQDPQFLISFYEKMQSDKGSIPDRFSAQQFSDYHSELNMSSLELGDSALYFCASRAGNTEAFFGQGTRLTVV.